The clone carrying this T cell receptor (beta chain) is medium-sized in the sample. Its antigen remains unknown. The data were obtained in a study of vaccination and CD4 T cells after COVID-19. This CDR3 spans 11 amino acids. V lost 6 bases and J 6 bases, leaving 10 bases between the germline ends. From germline, CDR1 is DFQATT and CDR2 SNEGSKA (reference sequence). An Oncomine TCR Beta short-read assay was used to sequence the DNA from cultured CD4+ T cells. TCRdb re-called the PCR reads through MiXCR, storing one row per CDR3 protein. The table shows around 20,000 distinct CDR3 sequences, with around 43% occurring only once. Time point of the sample: late sampling 161 to 241 days after vaccination in three convalescent patients. Treatment meaning: roughly 11-day PBMC culture with coronavirus spike peptide pools or control peptides (ViraFEST assay).

This chain links TRBV20-1 with TRBJ2-3; the D is unclear. The sequenced sample was CD4+ T cells from blood, cultured in vitro, obtained about 7 months after SARS-CoV-2 vaccination. This clonotype was sampled from a human donor who had recovered from COVID-19. CDR3 in DNA: TGCAGTGCCGGTTATGTCGATACGCAGTATTTT. It yields the protein CSAGYVDTQYF.